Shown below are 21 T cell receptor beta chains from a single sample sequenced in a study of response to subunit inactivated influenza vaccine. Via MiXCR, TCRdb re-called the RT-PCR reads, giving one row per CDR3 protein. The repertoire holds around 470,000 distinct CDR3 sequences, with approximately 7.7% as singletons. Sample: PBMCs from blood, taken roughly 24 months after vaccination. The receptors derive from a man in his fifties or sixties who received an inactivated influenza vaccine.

Here the CDR3 DNA reads TGCGCCAGCAGCTTGGCACGGGGTTACAGTAATGAGCAGTTCTTC. It translates to CASSLARGYSNEQFF. The chain couples TRBV5-1 to TRBJ2-1; weak D call: TRBD2 (5 bases). This CDR3 contains 15 residues. Trimming took off 0 bases at V and 7 bases at J, with 14 bases between the two ends. Looked up from germline, CDR1 is SGHRS and CDR2 is YFSETQ.

In DNA, the CDR3 is TGCAGTGCTACCGACGGGAAAAACATTCAGTACTTC. Its protein product is CSATDGKNIQYF. J is TRBJ2-4 and V is TRBV20-1, with no clear D. This CDR3 comprises 12 residues. Trimming stripped 4 bases from V and 4 bases from J, with 8 bases between. Per germline, CDR1 DFQATT and CDR2 SNEGSKA (reference sequence).

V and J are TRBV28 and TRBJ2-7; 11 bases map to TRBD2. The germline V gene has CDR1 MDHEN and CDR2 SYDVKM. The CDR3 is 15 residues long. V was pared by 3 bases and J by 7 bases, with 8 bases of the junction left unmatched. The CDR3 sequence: CASSFHSGGVREQYF. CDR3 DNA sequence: TGTGCCAGCAGTTTCCATAGCGGGGGGGTACGTGAGCAGTACTTC. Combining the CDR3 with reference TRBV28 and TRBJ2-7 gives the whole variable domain DVKVTQSSRYLVKRTGEKVFLECVQDMDHENMFWYRQDPGLGLRLIYFSYDVKMKEKGDIPEGYSVSREKKERFSLILESASTNQTSMYLCASSFHSGGVREQYFGPGTRLTVT.

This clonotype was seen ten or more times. The CDR3 bases are TGTGCCAGCAGCTTGGCCAATACCGAGACCCAGTACTTC. It encodes CASSLANTETQYF. This chain uses TRBV5-6 with TRBJ2-5; D ambiguous. Germline V CDR1 and CDR2: SGHDT, YYEEEE. This CDR3 is built from 13 residues. V shed 0 bases and J shed 5 bases, with 8 bases lying between them.

The CDR3 loop is CASSPRVAGEYNEQFF. CDR3 DNA sequence: TGTGCCAGCAGCCCAAGGGTAGCGGGGGAGTACAATGAGCAGTTCTTC. This chain links TRBV5-5 with TRBJ2-1, with 9 bases aligning to TRBD2. The CDR3 length is 16 residues. The V gene end was trimmed by 4 bases and the J gene end by 4 bases; junction bases not matched to a gene: 9. CDR1 and CDR2 (germline): SGHKS, YYEKEE (reference sequence).

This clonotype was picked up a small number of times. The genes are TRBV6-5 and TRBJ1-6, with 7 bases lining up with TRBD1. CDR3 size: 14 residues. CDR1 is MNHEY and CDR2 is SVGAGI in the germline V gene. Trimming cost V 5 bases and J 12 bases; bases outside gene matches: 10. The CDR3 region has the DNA TGTGCCAGCAGTCCTCGACAGGGTTGGGGACCCCTCCACTTT. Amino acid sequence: CASSPRQGWGPLHF.

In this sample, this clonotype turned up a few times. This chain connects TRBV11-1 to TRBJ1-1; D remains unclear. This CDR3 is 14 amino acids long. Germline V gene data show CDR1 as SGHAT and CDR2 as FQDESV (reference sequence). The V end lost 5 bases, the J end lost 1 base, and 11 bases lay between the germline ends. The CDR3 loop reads CASSAATTNTEAFF. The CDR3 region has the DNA TGTGCCAGCAGCGCCGCGACAACGAACACTGAAGCTTTCTTT.

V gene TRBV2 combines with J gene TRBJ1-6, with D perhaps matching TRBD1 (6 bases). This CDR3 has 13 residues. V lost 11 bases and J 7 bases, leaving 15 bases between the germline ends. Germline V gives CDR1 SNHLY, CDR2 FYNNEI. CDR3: CAGNRVMNSPLHF. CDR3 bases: TGTGCCGGCAACAGGGTTATGAATTCACCCCTCCACTTT.

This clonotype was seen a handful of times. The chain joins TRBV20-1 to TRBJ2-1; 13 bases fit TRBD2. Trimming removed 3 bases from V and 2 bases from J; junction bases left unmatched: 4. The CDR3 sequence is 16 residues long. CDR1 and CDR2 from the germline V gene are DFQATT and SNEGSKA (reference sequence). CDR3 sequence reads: CSASPGTSGTYNEQFF. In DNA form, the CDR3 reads TGCAGTGCTAGCCCCGGGACTAGCGGGACCTACAATGAGCAGTTCTTC.

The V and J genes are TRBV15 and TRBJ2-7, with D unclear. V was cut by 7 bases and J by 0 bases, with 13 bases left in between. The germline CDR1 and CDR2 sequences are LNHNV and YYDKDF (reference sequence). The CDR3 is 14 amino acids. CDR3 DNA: TGTGCCACCAATGGCTCCACCAACTCCTACGAGCAGTACTTC. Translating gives CATNGSTNSYEQYF.

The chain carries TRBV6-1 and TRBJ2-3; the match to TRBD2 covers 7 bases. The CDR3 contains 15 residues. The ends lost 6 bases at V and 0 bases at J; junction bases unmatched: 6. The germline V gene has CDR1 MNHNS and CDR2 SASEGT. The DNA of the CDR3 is TGTGCCAGCAGCCACGGGAGGCTCAGCACAGATACGCAGTATTTT. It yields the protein CASSHGRLSTDTQYF.

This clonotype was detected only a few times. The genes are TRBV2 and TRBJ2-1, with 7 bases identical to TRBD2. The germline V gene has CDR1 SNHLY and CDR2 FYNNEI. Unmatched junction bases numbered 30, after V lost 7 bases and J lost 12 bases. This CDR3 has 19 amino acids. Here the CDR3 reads CASILTSSPGTDGSGGQFF. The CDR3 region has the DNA TGTGCCAGCATACTAACCTCGTCCCCCGGGACCGACGGATCGGGGGGGCAGTTCTTC.

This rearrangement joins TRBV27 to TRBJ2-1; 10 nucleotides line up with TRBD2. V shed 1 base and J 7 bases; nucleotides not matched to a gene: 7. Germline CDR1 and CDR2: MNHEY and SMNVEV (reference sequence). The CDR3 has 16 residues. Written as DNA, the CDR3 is TGTGCCAGCAGTTTATTTCGGCTAGCGGGAGAAAATGAGCAGTTCTTC. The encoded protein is CASSLFRLAGENEQFF.

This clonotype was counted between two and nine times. DNA of the CDR3: TGTGCCAGCAGAGAGCGGGGACACTACGAGCAGTACTTC. Amino acid sequence: CASRERGHYEQYF. The chain recombines TRBV6-1 with TRBJ2-7, with D possibly TRBD2 on 7 matching bases. This CDR3 is 13 amino acids long. Trimming took 6 bases from V and 3 from J, leaving 12 bases between them. Germline CDR1 reads MNHNS; CDR2 reads SASEGT.

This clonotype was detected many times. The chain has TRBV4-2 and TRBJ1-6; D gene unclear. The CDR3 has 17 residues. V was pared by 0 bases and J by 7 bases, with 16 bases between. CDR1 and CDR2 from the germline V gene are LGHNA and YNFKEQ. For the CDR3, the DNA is TGTGCCAGCAGCCAAGAGGTTTCACGGCGGGGAAATTCACCCCTCCACTTT. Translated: CASSQEVSRRGNSPLHF.

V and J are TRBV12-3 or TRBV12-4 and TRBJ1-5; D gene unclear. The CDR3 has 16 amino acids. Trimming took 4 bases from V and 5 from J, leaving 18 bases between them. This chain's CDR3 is CASSSGIEAAHQPQHF. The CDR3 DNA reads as TGTGCCAGCAGTTCCGGGATCGAGGCGGCCCATCAGCCCCAGCATTTT.

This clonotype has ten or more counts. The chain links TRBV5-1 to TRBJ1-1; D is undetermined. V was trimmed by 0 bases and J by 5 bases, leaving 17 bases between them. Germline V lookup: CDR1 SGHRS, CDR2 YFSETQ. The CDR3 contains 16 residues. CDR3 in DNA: TGCGCCAGCAGCTTGGAACTAGGAAGGCGGAAGACTGAAGCTTTCTTT. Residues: CASSLELGRRKTEAFF.

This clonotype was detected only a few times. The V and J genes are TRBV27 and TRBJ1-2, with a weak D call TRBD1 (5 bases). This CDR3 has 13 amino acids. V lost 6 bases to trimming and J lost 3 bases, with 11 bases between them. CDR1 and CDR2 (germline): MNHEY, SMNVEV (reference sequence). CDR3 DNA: TGTGCCAGCAGGGAAGGGGCTTACTATGGCTACACCTTC. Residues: CASREGAYYGYTF.

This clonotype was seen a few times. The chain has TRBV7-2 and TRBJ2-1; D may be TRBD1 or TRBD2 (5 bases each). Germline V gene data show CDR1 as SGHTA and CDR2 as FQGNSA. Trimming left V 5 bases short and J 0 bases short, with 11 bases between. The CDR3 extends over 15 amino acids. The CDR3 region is CASSRDHSSYNEQFF. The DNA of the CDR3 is TGTGCCAGCAGCCGGGACCACAGCTCCTACAATGAGCAGTTCTTC.

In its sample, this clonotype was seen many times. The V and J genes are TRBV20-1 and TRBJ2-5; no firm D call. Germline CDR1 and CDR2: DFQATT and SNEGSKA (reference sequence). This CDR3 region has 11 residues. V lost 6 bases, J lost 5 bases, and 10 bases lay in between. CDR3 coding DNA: TGCAGTGCCTCGACCCGGGAGACCCAGTACTTC. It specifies CSASTRETQYF.

The CDR3 coding sequence is TGCAGTGCTAGGGATAGCGGGAGGGCCGACGAGCAGTACTTC. It yields the protein CSARDSGRADEQYF. The chain links TRBV20-1 to TRBJ2-7; 11 nucleotides match TRBD2. The CDR3 loop spans 14 amino acids. V lost 3 bases, J lost 5 bases, and 6 bases stayed unmatched. Germline V gene sequence: CDR1 DFQATT, CDR2 SNEGSKA (reference sequence).